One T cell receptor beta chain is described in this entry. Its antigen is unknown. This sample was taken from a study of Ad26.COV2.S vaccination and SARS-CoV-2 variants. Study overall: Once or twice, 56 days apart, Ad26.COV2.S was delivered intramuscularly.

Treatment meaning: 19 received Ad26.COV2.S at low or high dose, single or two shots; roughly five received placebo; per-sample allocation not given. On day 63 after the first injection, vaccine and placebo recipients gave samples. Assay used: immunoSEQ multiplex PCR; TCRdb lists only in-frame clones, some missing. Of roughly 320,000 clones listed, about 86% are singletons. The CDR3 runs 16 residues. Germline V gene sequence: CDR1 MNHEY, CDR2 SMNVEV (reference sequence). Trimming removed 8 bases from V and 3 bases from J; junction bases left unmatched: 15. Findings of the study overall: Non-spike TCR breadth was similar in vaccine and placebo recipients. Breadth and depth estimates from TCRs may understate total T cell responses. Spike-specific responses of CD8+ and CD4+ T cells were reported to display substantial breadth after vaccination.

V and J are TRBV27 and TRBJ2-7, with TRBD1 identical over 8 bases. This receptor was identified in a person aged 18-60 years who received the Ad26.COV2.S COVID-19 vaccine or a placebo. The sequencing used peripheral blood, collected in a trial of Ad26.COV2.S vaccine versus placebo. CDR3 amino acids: CASALTGGGFYYEQYF. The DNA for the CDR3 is TGTGCCAGCGCATTAACAGGGGGAGGATTCTACTACGAGCAGTACTTC.